Below, 6 T cell receptor beta chains from the same sample are listed, as sequenced in a study of cytomegalovirus exposure and HLA in healthy donors. A multiplex PCR was run with 60 Vbeta primers and 13 Jbeta primers. TCRdb's copy holds only in-frame clones and misses some; the assay was immunoSEQ multiplex PCR. The sample has approximately 150,000 clones; 75% to 85% are singletons. The sample was PBMCs. The origin of the receptors is a man aged 35-49 years in good health and CMV-seronegative.

The CDR3 sequence is CAKGGTGSGTGELFF. The CDR3, as DNA: TGTGCCAAAGGCGGGACAGGGAGTGGCACCGGGGAGCTGTTTTTT. The chain employs TRBV7-2 and TRBJ2-2, with 9 bases that match TRBD1. The germline CDR1 and CDR2 sequences are SGHTA and FQGNSA. Losses at the gene ends were 10 bases for V and 4 bases for J; bases not matched to a gene: 10. This CDR3 has 15 amino acids.

J is TRBJ2-2 and V is TRBV28; D might be TRBD2 (7 bases). The CDR3 covers 15 residues. From germline, CDR1 is MDHEN and CDR2 SYDVKM. V was pared by 2 bases and J by 7 bases, with 14 bases between. In DNA form, the CDR3 reads TGTGCCAGCAGTTTAGGGGGGGCCACGATCGGGGAGCTGTTTTTT. Its protein product is CASSLGGATIGELFF.

This clone has only one observation. The chain couples TRBV9 to TRBJ2-4, with D possibly being TRBD2 (5 bases). V lost 0 bases and J 7 bases, leaving 8 bases between the germline ends. The germline gives CDR1 SGDLS, CDR2 YYNGEE. The CDR3 covers 13 residues. The CDR3 sequence is CASSVGWENIQYF. CDR3 in DNA: TGTGCCAGCAGCGTAGGGTGGGAGAACATTCAGTACTTC.

This clone was observed a few times. V usage is TRBV19 and J usage is TRBJ2-1; 8 bases are a match to TRBD2. The CDR3 totals 14 residues. The germline V gene encodes CDR1 LNHDA and CDR2 SQIVND (reference sequence). The V and J ends lost 6 bases and 6 bases, in that order; junction bases with no gene match: 7. In nucleotides, the CDR3 is TGTGCCAGTAGGGGACTAGGGGAGGTCAATGAGCAGTTCTTC. This sequence encodes CASRGLGEVNEQFF.

This clone appeared a few times. The chain uses TRBV9 and TRBJ2-1, with TRBD2 identical over 9 bases. After removal of 4 bases from V and 4 bases from J, the junction contained 6 bases not matched to a gene. Germline V lookup: CDR1 SGDLS, CDR2 YYNGEE. The CDR3 is 15 residues long. This chain's CDR3 is CASSFRGGGYNEQFF. CDR3 bases: TGTGCCAGCAGCTTTCGCGGGGGGGGGTACAATGAGCAGTTCTTC.

The sample holds one count of this clone. This rearrangement joins TRBV20-1 to TRBJ1-1; D perhaps matches TRBD1 (5 bases). CDR1 DFQATT and CDR2 SNEGSKA come from the germline V gene (reference sequence). This CDR3 contains 11 residues. Trimming stripped 6 bases from V and 10 bases from J, with 15 bases between. CDR3 coding DNA: TGCAGTGCCTCATATCAGGGTGGAGCTTTCTTT. Protein: CSASYQGGAFF.